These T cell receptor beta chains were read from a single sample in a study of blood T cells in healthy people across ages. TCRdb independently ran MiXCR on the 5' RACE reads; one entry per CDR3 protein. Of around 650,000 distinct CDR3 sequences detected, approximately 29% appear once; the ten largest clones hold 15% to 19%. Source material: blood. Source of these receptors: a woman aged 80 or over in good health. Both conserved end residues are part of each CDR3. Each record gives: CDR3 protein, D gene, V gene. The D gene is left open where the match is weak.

CDR3: CSARIGQGRAEAFF
D: TRBD1
V: TRBV20-1

CDR3: CASSQGTGATYNEQFF
D: TRBD1
V: TRBV14

CDR3: CASSPGPSGDTGELFF
D: NA
V: TRBV28

CDR3: CASSLPRQGCNQPQHF
D: NA
V: TRBV5-6

CDR3: CASSHRSGQSSTDTQYF
D: NA
V: TRBV18

CDR3: CASSESLTGRETQYF
D: NA
V: TRBV10-1

CDR3: CASSPFGQVNSPLHF
D: TRBD1
V: TRBV27

CDR3: CASSLRRRAADTRYF
D: NA
V: TRBV7-2

CDR3: CASSRFSNQPQHF
D: NA
V: TRBV28

CDR3: CSARDVAGESPIYEQFF
D: TRBD2
V: TRBV20-1

CDR3: CASSPQRTRGGYGYTF
D: NA
V: TRBV7-2

CDR3: CASSQALVGSTGELFF
D: NA
V: TRBV3-1

CDR3: CASSLQVPPQHF
D: NA
V: TRBV5-8

CDR3: CASSKGSGACNEQFF
D: TRBD2
V: TRBV6-1

CDR3: CASSGELANTQYF
D: NA
V: TRBV5-1

CDR3: CASRTGTASTDTQYF
D: TRBD1
V: TRBV19

CDR3: CASRGDRLAYEQYF
D: NA
V: TRBV27

CDR3: CSARNPTALKGYEQYF
D: NA
V: TRBV20-1

CDR3: CASSFSNRGTGELFF
D: TRBD1
V: TRBV5-1

CDR3: CASSLWGRVDTGERFF
D: NA
V: TRBV5-1

CDR3: CASSENRDFYNEQFF
D: NA
V: TRBV10-1

CDR3: CSASEGLNTEAFF
D: NA
V: TRBV20-1

CDR3: CASSLSTGLTKNIQYF
D: NA
V: TRBV7-9

CDR3: CASSLIRANTEAFF
D: NA
V: TRBV28

CDR3: CASSSPGLAQETQYF
D: TRBD2
V: TRBV19

CDR3: CASTTSGVNEQFF
D: TRBD2
V: TRBV2

CDR3: CASSHPPGSGSYNEQFF
D: NA
V: TRBV3-1

CDR3: CASSAGLAGGTGELFF
D: TRBD2
V: TRBV9

CDR3: CASTSGPRDETQYF
D: NA
V: TRBV5-6

CDR3: CASSHYFTQGNQPQHF
D: NA
V: TRBV6-2/TRBV6-3

CDR3: CSVGVWEGTQYF
D: NA
V: TRBV29-1

CDR3: CASSLARVGTEAFF
D: NA
V: TRBV11-1

CDR3: CSARELRGNQPQHF
D: NA
V: TRBV20-1

CDR3: CASSADRDTGELFF
D: TRBD1
V: TRBV9

CDR3: CASSPRDRATYGYTF
D: TRBD1
V: TRBV19

CDR3: CAWSAALSSRLSNQPQHF
D: NA
V: TRBV30

CDR3: CASSVSGGETQYF
D: TRBD1
V: TRBV28

CDR3: CASSHRTGHLEAFF
D: TRBD1
V: TRBV7-2

CDR3: CASSQVSGGDGTGELFF
D: TRBD2
V: TRBV4-3

CDR3: CSARDGDLWTTTYEQYF
D: NA
V: TRBV20-1

CDR3: CASSRTGLEAFF
D: NA
V: TRBV12-3/TRBV12-4

CDR3: CASSLGTGPVSTDTQYF
D: TRBD1
V: TRBV12-3/TRBV12-4

CDR3: CASSQGGAGAYEQYF
D: NA
V: TRBV4-1

CDR3: CASSPQGALIYGYTF
D: TRBD1
V: TRBV27

CDR3: CASSLGQLPYEQYF
D: NA
V: TRBV5-1

CDR3: CSANHGQGSGEQYF
D: TRBD1
V: TRBV20-1

CDR3: CASSLRPGGGEAFF
D: TRBD1
V: TRBV5-1

CDR3: CSAREGWWIQYF
D: NA
V: TRBV20-1

CDR3: CAISPRGNYGYTF
D: NA
V: TRBV10-3

CDR3: CSAFSGQGASQPQHF
D: TRBD1
V: TRBV20-1

CDR3: CASELGGFGEQYF
D: NA
V: TRBV12-3/TRBV12-4

CDR3: CASSVVENEQYF
D: NA
V: TRBV9

CDR3: CAIRGRQNEKLFF
D: NA
V: TRBV2

CDR3: CASSQERGPPYEQYF
D: TRBD2
V: TRBV6-6

CDR3: CASSSGGKTEAFF
D: TRBD1
V: TRBV9

CDR3: CASSEAYGMNTEAFF
D: NA
V: TRBV2

CDR3: CASSGPQPTDTQYF
D: NA
V: TRBV18

CDR3: CSARGLAGGTGYEQYF
D: TRBD2
V: TRBV20-1

CDR3: CASSQEDRGHNEQFF
D: TRBD1
V: TRBV4-3

CDR3: CASSETGGGEKLFF
D: TRBD1
V: TRBV6-6